The rows below give T cell receptor beta chains drawn from one sample of a study of T cells in Graves' hyperthyroidism and ophthalmopathy. In TCRdb, the multiplex PCR reads were re-called with MiXCR into one record per CDR3 protein. The table shows about 690,000 distinct CDR3 sequences, with about 18% occurring only once. Sequencing used blood. Every receptor here comes from a man in his fifties with Graves' hyperthyroidism. CDR3s leave out the opening cysteine and the closing phenylalanine or tryptophan. A D gene is named only where the DNA matches it firmly.

V	D	J	CDR3
TRBV5-5	.	TRBJ1-5	ASSRVGGGNQPQH
TRBV30	TRBD2	TRBJ2-5	AWTMTSGKETQY
TRBV30	TRBD1	TRBJ2-7	AWRGQGRTSYEQY
TRBV28	.	TRBJ2-7	ASSFFRQGTYEQY
TRBV27	.	TRBJ2-7	ASSLSLGNYEQY
TRBV14	.	TRBJ1-4	ASSEHVAGNEKLF
TRBV4-2	TRBD1	TRBJ1-4	ASSPTGGTTNEKLV
TRBV30	TRBD2	TRBJ2-1	AWSVGRARDEQF
TRBV5-1	.	TRBJ1-2	ASSPGRLQGYT
TRBV3-1	TRBD1	TRBJ1-2	ASRETDRDGYT
TRBV7-2	.	TRBJ1-6	ASSPRTGSYNSPLH
TRBV5-8	TRBD2	TRBJ2-1	ASSLAPGLAGVEQF
TRBV7-6	.	TRBJ1-5	ASSFEGGKQPQH
TRBV11-2	.	TRBJ2-1	ASSPAEWVNPYNEQF
TRBV4-1	TRBD2	TRBJ2-3	ASSQVGLAGADTQY
TRBV6-1	.	TRBJ2-2	ASSEIGTGELF
TRBV6-2/TRBV6-3	TRBD1	TRBJ1-2	ASSFSGTGTYGYT
TRBV10-1	TRBD2	TRBJ2-7	ASSEGREDDEQY
TRBV6-1	TRBD1	TRBJ2-2	ASSAGQGWTGELF
TRBV5-1	TRBD1	TRBJ2-1	ASSPSTTGGFNEQF
TRBV28	TRBD2	TRBJ2-7	ASRPGLAVTYEQY
TRBV6-2/TRBV6-3	TRBD1	TRBJ2-2	ASSKPGQGVPAELF
TRBV29-1	.	TRBJ2-1	SVPGWGRQYNEQF
TRBV18	TRBD2	TRBJ2-1	ASSPGIAGPHGNEQF
TRBV6-1	.	TRBJ1-2	ASNVGGHGYT
TRBV27	.	TRBJ1-5	ASFLTAGAPSNQPQH
TRBV20-1	.	TRBJ2-5	SATRWAGSDLTQY
TRBV2	.	TRBJ1-5	ASSERVRQLNQPQH
TRBV9	.	TRBJ2-4	ASSTLLVQIAKNIQY
TRBV30	.	TRBJ1-2	AWSVPLTGRGYGYT
TRBV7-6	TRBD2	TRBJ2-6	ASSLHRGGRAGANVLT
TRBV20-1	TRBD1	TRBJ2-1	SAKIRDSGYNEQF
TRBV11-2	.	TRBJ2-5	ASSLDQETQY
TRBV15	.	TRBJ2-1	ATSRGTDHYNEQF
TRBV2	.	TRBJ2-1	ASSEAQGYEQF
TRBV7-9	TRBD1	TRBJ2-7	ASSLGGGQGTYEQY
TRBV11-3	.	TRBJ2-1	ASSFLTGEQF
TRBV5-1	.	TRBJ2-7	ASSGATRSLNEQY
TRBV30	TRBD2	TRBJ2-1	AWKILAGGYNEQF
TRBV10-3	TRBD1	TRBJ1-2	AISRGNGYT
TRBV20-1	TRBD2	TRBJ2-2	SARASSGKEAGELF
TRBV28	TRBD2	TRBJ2-1	ASVTSGRLGEQF
TRBV27	.	TRBJ2-3	ASSPHGRGLTDTQY
TRBV4-2	.	TRBJ2-3	ASSQDTLSTDTQY
TRBV7-2	TRBD2	TRBJ2-3	ASSLGAGAIDTQY
TRBV29-1	.	TRBJ1-1	SVPRGSGTEAF
TRBV27	TRBD1	TRBJ1-1	ASSFRRGDTEAF
TRBV30	.	TRBJ2-5	AWSEGNQETQY
TRBV6-2/TRBV6-3	TRBD1	TRBJ2-4	ASSWDRDIQY
TRBV29-1	TRBD1	TRBJ1-2	SVGGTGGTSYGYT
TRBV14	TRBD1	TRBJ2-3	ASRQGPADTQY
TRBV27	TRBD1	TRBJ2-7	ASSGTGTGGGEQY
TRBV20-1	.	TRBJ2-1	SARKPGANEQF
TRBV24-1	.	TRBJ2-1	ATSDYGTPGYNEQF
TRBV11-2	.	TRBJ1-3	ASSLGFESRERSGNTIY
TRBV6-1	.	TRBJ1-3	ASIPQDGSGNTIY
TRBV6-1	.	TRBJ1-1	ASSLVPQNTEAL
TRBV18	.	TRBJ1-1	ASSPGSDTEAF
TRBV18	.	TRBJ1-5	ASSPRGIGGGQPQH